This T cell receptor (beta chain) was found in a study of technical replicates of blood from a few donors. TCRdb's copy holds only in-frame clones and misses some; the assay was immunoSEQ multiplex PCR. Among around 79,000 clones listed, roughly nine tenths were seen once. Looked up from germline, CDR1 is MDHEN and CDR2 is SYDVKM. This CDR3 has 14 amino acids. V trimming: 3 bases; J trimming: 7 bases; junction bases outside the gene matches: 5. Source material: T cells isolated from PBMCs. The gene calls are TRBV28 and TRBJ2-1; 8 nucleotides match TRBD2. The receptor comes from a human donor in good health. The CDR3 sequence: CASSLSGRGNEQFF. The CDR3 DNA reads TGTGCCAGCAGTTTGAGCGGGAGAGGGAATGAGCAGTTCTTC. Based on the CDR3 plus reference TRBV28 and TRBJ2-1, the full variable domain is DVKVTQSSRYLVKRTGEKVFLECVQDMDHENMFWYRQDPGLGLRLIYFSYDVKMKEKGDIPEGYSVSREKKERFSLILESASTNQTSMYLCASSLSGRGNEQFFGPGTRLTVL.